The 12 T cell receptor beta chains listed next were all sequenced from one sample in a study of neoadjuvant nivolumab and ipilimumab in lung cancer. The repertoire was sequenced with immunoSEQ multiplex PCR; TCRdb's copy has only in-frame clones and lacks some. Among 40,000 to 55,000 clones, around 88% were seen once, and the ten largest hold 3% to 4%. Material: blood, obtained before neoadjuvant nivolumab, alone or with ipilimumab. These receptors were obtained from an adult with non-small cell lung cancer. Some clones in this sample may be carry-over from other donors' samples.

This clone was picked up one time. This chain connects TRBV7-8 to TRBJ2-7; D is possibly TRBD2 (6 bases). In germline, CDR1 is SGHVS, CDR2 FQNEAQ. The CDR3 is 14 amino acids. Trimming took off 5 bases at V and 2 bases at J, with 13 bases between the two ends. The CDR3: CASSPQTSTYEQYF. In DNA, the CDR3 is TGTGCCAGCAGCCCCCAGACTAGTACCTACGAGCAGTACTTC.

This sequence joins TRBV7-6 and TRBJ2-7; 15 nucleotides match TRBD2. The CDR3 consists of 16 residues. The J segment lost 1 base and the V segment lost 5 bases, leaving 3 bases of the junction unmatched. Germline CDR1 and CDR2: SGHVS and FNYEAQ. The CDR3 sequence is CASSPGTSGRSYEQYF. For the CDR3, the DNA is TGTGCCAGCAGCCCCGGGACTAGCGGGAGGTCCTACGAGCAGTACTTC.

CDR3 protein: CASSSVGETQYF. The DNA of the CDR3 is TGTGCCAGCAGCTCGGTAGGGGAGACCCAGTACTTC. This chain joins TRBV7-9 and TRBJ2-5; D unresolved. The germline V and J ends were trimmed by 4 bases and 5 bases, with 8 bases remaining between them. The CDR3 runs to 12 residues. Germline V lookup: CDR1 SEHNR, CDR2 FQNEAQ (reference sequence).

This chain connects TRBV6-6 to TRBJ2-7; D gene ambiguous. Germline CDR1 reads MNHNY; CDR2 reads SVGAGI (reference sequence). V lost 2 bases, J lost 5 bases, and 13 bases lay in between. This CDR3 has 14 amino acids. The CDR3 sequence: CASSYLGKGDEQYF. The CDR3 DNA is TGTGCCAGCAGTTACCTTGGAAAGGGCGACGAGCAGTACTTC.

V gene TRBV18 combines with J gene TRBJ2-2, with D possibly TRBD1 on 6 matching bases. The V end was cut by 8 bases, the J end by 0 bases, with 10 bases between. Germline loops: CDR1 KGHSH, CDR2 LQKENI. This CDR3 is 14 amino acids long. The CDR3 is CASVGTSNTGELFF. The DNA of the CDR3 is TGTGCCAGCGTAGGGACATCGAACACCGGGGAGCTGTTTTTT.

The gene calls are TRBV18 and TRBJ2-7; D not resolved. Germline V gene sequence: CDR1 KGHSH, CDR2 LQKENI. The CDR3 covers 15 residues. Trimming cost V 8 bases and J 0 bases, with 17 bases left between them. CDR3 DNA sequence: TGTGCCAGCAATCAGGCCGGGCAGGCCTCCTACGAGCAGTACTTC. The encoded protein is CASNQAGQASYEQYF.

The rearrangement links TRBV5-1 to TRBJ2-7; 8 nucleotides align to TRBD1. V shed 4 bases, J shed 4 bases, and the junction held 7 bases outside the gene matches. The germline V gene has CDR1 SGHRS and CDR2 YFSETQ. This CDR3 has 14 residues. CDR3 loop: CASSRTGSGYEQYF. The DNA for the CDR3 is TGCGCCAGCAGCCGGACAGGGAGTGGATACGAGCAGTACTTC.

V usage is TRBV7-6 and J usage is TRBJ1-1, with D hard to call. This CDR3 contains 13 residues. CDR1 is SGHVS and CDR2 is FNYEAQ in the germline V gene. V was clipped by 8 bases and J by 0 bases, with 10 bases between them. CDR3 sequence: CASGRVMNTEAFF. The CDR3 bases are TGTGCCAGCGGACGTGTCATGAACACTGAAGCTTTCTTT.

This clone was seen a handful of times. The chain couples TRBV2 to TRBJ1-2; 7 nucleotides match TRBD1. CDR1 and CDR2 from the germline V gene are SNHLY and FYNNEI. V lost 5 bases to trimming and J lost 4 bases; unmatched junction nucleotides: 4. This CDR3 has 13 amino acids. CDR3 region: CASSPTGSYGYTF. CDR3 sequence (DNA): TGTGCCAGCAGTCCGACAGGGAGCTATGGCTACACCTTC.

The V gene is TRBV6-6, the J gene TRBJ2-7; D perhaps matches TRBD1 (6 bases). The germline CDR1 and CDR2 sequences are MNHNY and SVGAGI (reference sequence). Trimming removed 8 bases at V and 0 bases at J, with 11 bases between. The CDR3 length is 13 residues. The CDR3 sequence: CASARTDSYEQYF. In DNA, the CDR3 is TGTGCCAGCGCCCGGACAGACTCCTACGAGCAGTACTTC.

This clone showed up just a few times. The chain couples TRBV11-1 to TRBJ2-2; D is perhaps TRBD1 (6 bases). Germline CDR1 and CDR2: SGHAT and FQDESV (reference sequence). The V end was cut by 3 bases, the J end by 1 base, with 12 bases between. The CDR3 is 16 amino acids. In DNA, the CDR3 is TGTGCCAGCAGCTTTCAGGCAGGGGAGAACACCGGGGAGCTGTTTTTT. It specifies CASSFQAGENTGELFF.

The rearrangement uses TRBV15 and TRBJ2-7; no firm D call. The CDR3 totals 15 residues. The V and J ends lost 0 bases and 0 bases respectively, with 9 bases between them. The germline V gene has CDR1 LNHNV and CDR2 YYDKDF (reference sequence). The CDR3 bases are TGTGCCACCAGCAGAGATCCGGGCACCTCCTACGAGCAGTACTTC. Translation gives CATSRDPGTSYEQYF.